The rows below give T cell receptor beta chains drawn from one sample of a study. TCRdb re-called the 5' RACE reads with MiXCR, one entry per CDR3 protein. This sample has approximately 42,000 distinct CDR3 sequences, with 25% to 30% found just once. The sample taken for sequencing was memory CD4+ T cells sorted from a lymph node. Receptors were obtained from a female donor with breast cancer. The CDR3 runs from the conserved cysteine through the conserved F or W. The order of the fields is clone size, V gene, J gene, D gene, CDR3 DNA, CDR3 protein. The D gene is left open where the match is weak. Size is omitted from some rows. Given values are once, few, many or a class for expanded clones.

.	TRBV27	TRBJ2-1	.	TGTGCCAGCAGTTTATCCAATGAGCAGTTCTTC	CASSLSNEQFF
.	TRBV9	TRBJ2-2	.	TGTGCCAGCAGCGGACAGAACACCGGGGAGCTGTTTTTT	CASSGQNTGELFF
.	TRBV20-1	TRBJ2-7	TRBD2	TGCAGTGCTAGAGATGGGAGACTAGCGGGAGACGAGCAGTACTTC	CSARDGRLAGDEQYF
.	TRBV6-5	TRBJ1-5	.	TGTGCCAGCAGTTCTGGGACTGAATATTATAGCAATCAGCCCCAGCATTTT	CASSSGTEYYSNQPQHF
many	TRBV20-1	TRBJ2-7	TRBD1	TGCAGTGCCAGAGACAGGGGGAACTACGAGCAGTACTTC	CSARDRGNYEQYF
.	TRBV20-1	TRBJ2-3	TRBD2	TGCAGGATGGGAGGGAGGGCAGATACGCAGTATTTT	CRMGGRADTQYF
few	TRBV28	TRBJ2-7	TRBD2	TGTGCCAGCAGGTGGACTAGCGGGGTCAACGAGCAGTACTTC	CASRWTSGVNEQYF
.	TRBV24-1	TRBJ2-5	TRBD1	TGTGCCACCAGTGATCGAGGGACAGTACAAGAGAGCCAGTACTTC	CATSDRGTVQESQYF
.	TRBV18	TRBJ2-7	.	TGTGCCAGCTCACCTCTTAAGGGGCTCTGGGAGCAGTACTTC	CASSPLKGLWEQYF
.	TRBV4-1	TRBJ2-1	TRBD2	TGCGCCAGCAGCCAAGTGGGGACTAGCGGGAGGACTGAGCAGTTCTTC	CASSQVGTSGRTEQFF
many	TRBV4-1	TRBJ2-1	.	TGCGCCAGCAGCCAAGAGGCTAGATCTAGTTCGGGTGAGCAGTTCTTC	CASSQEARSSSGEQFF
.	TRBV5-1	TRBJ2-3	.	TGCGCCAGCAGCTTGGCGGCTAGCACAGATACGCAGTATTTT	CASSLAASTDTQYF
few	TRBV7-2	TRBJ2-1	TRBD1	TGTGCCAGCAGCTTAGGGACAGGGGACGGCAATGAGCAGTTCTTC	CASSLGTGDGNEQFF
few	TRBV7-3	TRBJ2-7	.	TGTGCCAGCTCCGCCGGCGGGCGGGATGGGAACTACGAGCAGTACTTC	CASSAGGRDGNYEQYF
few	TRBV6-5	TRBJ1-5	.	TGTGCCAGCAGTGAAGTGTGGGGTTGGCAGCCCCAGCATTTT	CASSEVWGWQPQHF
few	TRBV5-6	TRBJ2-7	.	TGTGCCAGCAGCTTAGTCCTCCGGGGGGAGCAGTACTTC	CASSLVLRGEQYF
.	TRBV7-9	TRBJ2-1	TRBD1	TGTGCCAGCAGCCTTTCAACCGGGACAGGGGAGTTCTTC	CASSLSTGTGEFF
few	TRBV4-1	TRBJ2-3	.	TGCGCCAGCACCCGCCAGGACTCTAGCACAGATACGCAGTATTTT	CASTRQDSSTDTQYF
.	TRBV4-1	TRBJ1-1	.	TGCGCCAGCAGCCACCCAGGGCTGATGAACACTGAAGCTTTCTTT	CASSHPGLMNTEAFF
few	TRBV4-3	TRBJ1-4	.	TGCGCCAGCAGCCAAGATATCACAGGGACTAATGAAAAACTGTTTTTT	CASSQDITGTNEKLFF
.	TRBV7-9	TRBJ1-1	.	TGTGCCAGCAGCTTAGCCCCCCCCAAGAACACTGAAGCTTTCTTT	CASSLAPPKNTEAFF
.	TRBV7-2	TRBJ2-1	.	TGTGCCAGCAGCTTTGCAGGGAATGAGCAGTCCTTC	CASSFAGNEQSF
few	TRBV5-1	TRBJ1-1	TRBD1	TGCGCCAGCAGTCTTTCTACAGGGGGCGGCACTGAAGCTTTCTTT	CASSLSTGGGTEAFF
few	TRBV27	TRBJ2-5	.	TGTGCCAGCAGTTTAATCCAAGAGACCCAGTACTTC	CASSLIQETQYF
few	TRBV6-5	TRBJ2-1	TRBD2	TGTGCCAGCAGTCAGAGGACTAGCGGAAATGAGCAGTTCTTC	CASSQRTSGNEQFF
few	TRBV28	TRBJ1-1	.	TGTGCCAGCAGTTTGCGGACCTTGAACACTGAAGCTTTCTTT	CASSLRTLNTEAFF
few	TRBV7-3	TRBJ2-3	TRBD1	TGTGCCAGCAGCTCGACAGGGCTCGCAGATACGCAGTATTTT	CASSSTGLADTQYF
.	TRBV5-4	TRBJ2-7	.	TGTGCCAGCAGCCCGGACCCGGCCTACGAGCAGTACTTC	CASSPDPAYEQYF